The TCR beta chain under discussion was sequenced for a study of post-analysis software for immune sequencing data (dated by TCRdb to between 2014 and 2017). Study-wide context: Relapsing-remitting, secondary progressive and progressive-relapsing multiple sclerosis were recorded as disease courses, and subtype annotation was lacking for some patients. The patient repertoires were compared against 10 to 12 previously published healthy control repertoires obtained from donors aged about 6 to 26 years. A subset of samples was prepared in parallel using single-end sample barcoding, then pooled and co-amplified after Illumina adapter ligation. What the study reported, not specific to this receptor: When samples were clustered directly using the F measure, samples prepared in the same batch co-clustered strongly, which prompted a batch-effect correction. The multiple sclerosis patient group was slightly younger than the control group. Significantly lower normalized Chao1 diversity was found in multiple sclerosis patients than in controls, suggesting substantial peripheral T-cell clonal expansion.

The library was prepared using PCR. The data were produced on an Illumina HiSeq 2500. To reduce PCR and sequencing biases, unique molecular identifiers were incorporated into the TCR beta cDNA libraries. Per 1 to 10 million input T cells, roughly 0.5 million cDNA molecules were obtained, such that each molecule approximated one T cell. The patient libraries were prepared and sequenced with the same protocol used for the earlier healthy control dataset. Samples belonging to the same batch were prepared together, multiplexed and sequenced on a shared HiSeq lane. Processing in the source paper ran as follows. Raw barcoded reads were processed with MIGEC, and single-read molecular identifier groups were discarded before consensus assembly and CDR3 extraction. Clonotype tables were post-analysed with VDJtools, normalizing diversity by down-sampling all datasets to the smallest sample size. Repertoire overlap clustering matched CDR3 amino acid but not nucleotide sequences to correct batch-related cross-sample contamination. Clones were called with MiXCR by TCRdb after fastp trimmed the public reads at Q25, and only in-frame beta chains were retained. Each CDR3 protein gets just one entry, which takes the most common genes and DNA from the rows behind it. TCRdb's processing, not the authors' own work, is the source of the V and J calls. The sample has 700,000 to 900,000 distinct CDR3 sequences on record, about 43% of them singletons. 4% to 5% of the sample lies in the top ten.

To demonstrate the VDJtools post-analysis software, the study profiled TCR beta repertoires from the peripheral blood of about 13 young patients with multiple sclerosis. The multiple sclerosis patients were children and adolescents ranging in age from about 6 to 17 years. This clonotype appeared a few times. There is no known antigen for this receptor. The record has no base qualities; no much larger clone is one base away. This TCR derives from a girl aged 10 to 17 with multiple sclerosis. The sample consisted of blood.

The sequenced DNA is TGTGCCAGCAGCCCCGGGACAGGGCTTAAGACCCAGTACTTC. This gives the protein CASSPGTGLKTQYF. The V and J segments used are TRBV12-3 or TRBV12-4 and TRBJ2-5; 9 bases in the junction line up with TRBD1. Ends trimmed: V by 6 bases, J by 6 bases; bases unmatched to a gene: 8. Including the terminal cysteine and phenylalanine, the CDR3 comprises 14 residues. The entry retains the CDR3 DNA only, 42 bases that are in frame from base 1.